The rows below give T cell receptor beta chains drawn from one sample of a study of T-cell memory formation after mild COVID-19. TCRdb passed the 5' RACE reads through MiXCR, listing each CDR3 protein once. The sample lists 400,000 or so distinct CDR3 sequences, around 21% occurring once. Sample: PBMCs or a T cell subset sorted from them (not recorded which). These receptors all come from an adult woman who had mild COVID-19 (a few samples of this study predate the infection). Cell type and time point are not known. Each CDR3 is given with its conserved first and last residue. Each record gives: V gene, CDR3 length, J gene, CDR3 protein.

TRBV7-9	15	TRBJ1-5	CASSLGQGRNQPQHF
TRBV4-3	16	TRBJ2-3	CASSLAGTGVTDTQYF
TRBV3-1	14	TRBJ1-2	CASSQTRILGGYTF
TRBV5-5	15	TRBJ2-7	CASSSVDSRAYEQYF
TRBV5-4	17	TRBJ1-3	CASSQGTGPISGNTIYF
TRBV24-1	15	TRBJ2-7	CATSDWERTVGEQYF
TRBV20-1	13	TRBJ2-5	CSAYKGIQETQYF
TRBV7-3	15	TRBJ2-3	CASSPGNGRGDTQYF
TRBV5-1	15	TRBJ1-1	CASSLDGSRGTEAFF
TRBV13	16	TRBJ2-1	CASSASGRSSYNEQFF
TRBV25-1	11	TRBJ2-3	CASLQGSTQYF
TRBV7-9	13	TRBJ1-1	CARSFPVSTEAFF
TRBV6-5	14	TRBJ1-1	CASSYSGGHTEAFF
TRBV7-9	15	TRBJ2-1	CASSLAGRAYNEQFF
TRBV19	17	TRBJ2-3	CASSIGQTHSSTDTQYF
TRBV27	13	TRBJ2-1	CASTPSPRYEQFF
TRBV15	20	TRBJ2-6	CATSRGTSVLHVSGANVLTF
TRBV30	15	TRBJ1-1	CAWSVPRGGNTEAFF
TRBV4-2	20	TRBJ2-5	CASSPGAPGQGASFVETQYF
TRBV5-6	15	TRBJ2-7	CASSRGDAPIFVQYF
TRBV3-1	17	TRBJ2-2	CASSQDLGGLLTGELFF
TRBV6-5	12	TRBJ1-2	CASSRGPYGYTF
TRBV4-1	15	TRBJ2-7	CASSLGQDIVYEQYF
TRBV5-6	11	TRBJ1-1	CSSSNGLKAFF
TRBV29-1	12	TRBJ2-5	CSVRDSQETQYF
TRBV11-2	17	TRBJ2-3	CASSRRDRGGHTDTQYF
TRBV15	16	TRBJ2-7	CATSTDYSGKVDEQYF
TRBV7-9	13	TRBJ1-1	CASSLESYTEAFF
TRBV4-1	16	TRBJ2-7	CASSPGEGQGRNEQYF
TRBV7-9	16	TRBJ2-2	CASSSGLAGGTGELFF
TRBV7-8	15	TRBJ2-5	CASSSRTSGRMTQYF
TRBV29-1	15	TRBJ2-3	CSVEVLSGQTDTQYF
TRBV12-3/TRBV12-4	12	TRBJ2-7	CASSYNLGEQYF
TRBV27	15	TRBJ1-5	CASSFIFSGNQPQHF
TRBV9	15	TRBJ2-3	CASSGTSFMRDTQYF
TRBV24-1	16	TRBJ1-2	CATSDPEGKGTYGYTF
TRBV27	14	TRBJ2-7	CASGQTGRRYEQYF
TRBV12-3/TRBV12-4	17	TRBJ1-1	CASSLAAYVVRTGKAFF